This T cell receptor beta chain was recovered during a study of blood T cells in healthy people across ages (dated by TCRdb to 2015 to 2017). Study-wide context: In model experiments, template switching captured about one uniquely barcoded TCR beta cDNA molecule for every two T cells. To track age-related changes in TCR beta repertoire diversity, the study relied on deep sequencing normalized with unique cDNA molecular identifiers. The donors were split into four age groups: young (average around 15 years), middle-aged (over 35), aged (roughly 68) and long-lived (about 74). To avoid experimental bias, donors of different ages were spread randomly across the sequencing lanes. Two additional independent replicas of 1 million unique cDNA reads from the same blood draw were analyzed for two donors (one aged 18 to 29 and one aged 80 or older).

CDR1 and CDR2 were assigned from the germline V gene (reference sequence) as MNHNY and SVGAGI. V is pared back by 3 bases and J by 2 bases, with 8 bases lying between the germline termini. The CDR3 goes from the cysteine to the phenylalanine over 13 residues. The entry retains the CDR3 DNA only, 39 bases that are in frame from base 1. This clonotype was counted a few times. Its antigen is currently not known. No much larger clone is present one base from it, and per-base qualities are unavailable. To prepare the library, 5' RACE was applied. The instrument was an Illumina HiSeq 2500. A second about 7 to 12 cycle PCR used a sample-barcoded 5' primer and a J-beta primer mix. A unique molecular identifier was introduced onto each TCR beta cDNA molecule by a template-switch 5' adaptor carrying 12 random nucleotides. Each sample yielded at least 2.5 million CDR3-containing paired-end reads. First-strand cDNA synthesis was performed from all RNA using the Mint cDNA synthesis kit, with priming by a TRBC-specific oligonucleotide. After uracil-DNA glycosylase treatment, a first 18-cycle PCR used universal primers M1SS and BC2_uni_R on all cDNA. The published analysis was carried out like this. For normalization, 1 million high-quality reads, each with a distinct molecular identifier, were randomly selected from each sample. Reads with shared molecular identifiers were discarded instead of being binned into consensus sequences. MiTCR, run with a Q25 quality threshold and the strictest error-elimination algorithm, handled CDR3 identification, clonotype clustering and error correction. A nonparametric unseen species model with Euler transformation was used to estimate lower-bound total TCR beta diversity. TCRdb reworked the public reads: Q25 trimming with fastp, MiXCR clone assembly, productive beta chains retained. All rows with the same CDR3 protein become a single entry with the most common DNA and genes. TCRdb's processing, not the authors', yielded these V and J calls. A total of around 970,000 distinct CDR3 sequences appear in this sample, 45% to 60% of them only once. Clones ranked in the top ten supply about 20% of the sample.

Study-wide findings and limitations: Because donor CMV infection status was unknown, age-related changes in expanded clonotypes were potentially confounded. Compared with the aged group, the long-lived group had more naive CD4+ T cells, fewer expanded clones and increased TCR diversity, suggesting age selection. As age increased, observed TCR beta diversity per million T cells dropped in a roughly linear way, and a significant reduction was already evident by age about 40. There was a strong correlation between observed TCR beta diversity and the percentage of naive T cells measured by flow cytometry. Since profiling was done on bulk unsorted PBMCs, naive and antigen-experienced compartments could not be conclusively compared. Estimates of total diversity based on one million sequenced T cells were considered lower bounds and underestimates.

The roughly 42 donors, aged about 6 to 100 years, were systemically healthy Caucasian individuals from Russia. Each donor gave approximately 9.4 milliliters of peripheral blood, drawn into EDTA-treated Vacutainer tubes. Ficoll-Paque density-gradient centrifugation was used to isolate PBMCs, with at least 7 million per sample. Trizol reagent was used to extract total RNA from PBMCs, with at least 6 micrograms per sample. For every donor, flow cytometry on a PBMC aliquot measured the percentage of naive CD45RAhigh/CD27high T cells. The TCR was taken from a woman aged 55-69 years in good health. Sequencing was carried out using blood. The sequence joins TRBV6-6 to TRBJ2-7, with the D gene not clear enough to name. Here is the DNA: TGTGCCAGCAGTTATTTTGCAGCCTACGAGCAGTACTTC. It translates as CASSYFAAYEQYF.